Described below is a single T cell receptor beta chain sequence and its context. It has no known antigen specificity. Base quality data are lacking; no much larger clone is found one base away. Ends trimmed: V by 5 bases, J by 2 bases; bases unmatched to a gene: 7. From the cysteine up to the phenylalanine, the CDR3 has a length of 16 residues. Only the CDR3 portion is preserved as DNA: 48 bases, with reading frame beginning at the first base. The germline V gene (reference sequence) sets CDR1 to MNHEY and CDR2 to SMNVEV. These data originate in a study of control samples from healthy donors and cancer patients (dated by TCRdb to the early 2020s). The method behind the library was the immunoSEQ multiplex PCR assay. In its TCRdb copy, this immuneACCESS table keeps in-frame sequences only and misses some clones. Where compared with another copy, unresolved V genes explain less than half of these, and the others have no known cause. Within this sample are 120,000 or so clones, with 85% to 95% of them counted one time only. The ten biggest clones cover about 3.6% of the sample.

This clonotype was obtained from a man aged 25 to 40 in good health. Sample: blood. The chain couples TRBV27 to TRBJ1-4; 8 middle bases align to TRBD1. The base sequence is TGTGCCAGCAGTCCCGGGACAGGCGTTACTAATGAAAAACTGTTTTTT. This sequence encodes CASSPGTGVTNEKLFF.